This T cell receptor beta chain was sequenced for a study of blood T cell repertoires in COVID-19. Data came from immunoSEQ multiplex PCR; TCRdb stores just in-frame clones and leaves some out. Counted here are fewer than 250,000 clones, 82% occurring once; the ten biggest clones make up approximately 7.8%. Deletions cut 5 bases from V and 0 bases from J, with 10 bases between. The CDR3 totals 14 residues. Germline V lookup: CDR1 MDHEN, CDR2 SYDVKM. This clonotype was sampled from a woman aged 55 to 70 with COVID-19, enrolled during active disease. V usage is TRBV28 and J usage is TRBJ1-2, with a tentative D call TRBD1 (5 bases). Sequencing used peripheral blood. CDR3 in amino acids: CASSLGLTNYGYTF. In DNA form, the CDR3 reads TGTGCCAGCAGTCTGGGACTAACTAACTATGGCTACACCTTC.